This TCR beta chain was recovered during a study of T cell repertoires in cytomegalovirus infection. Overall study: TCR beta signatures that were public indicated CMV infection and matching HLA type.

The sample holds a few counts of this clonotype. The target antigen is unknown. TCRdb re-called the reads through MiXCR, storing one row per CDR3 protein. The profile shows 250,000 to 400,000 distinct CDR3 sequences, approximately 25% of them singletons. The CDR3 length is 13 residues. V lost 2 bases, J lost 5 bases, and 8 bases lay in between. CDR1 and CDR2 (germline): LGHNA, YSLEER. The chain joins TRBV4-3 to TRBJ2-3; no firm D call. The TCR originated in a human donor in good health (CMV status not recorded). Some clones in this sample may be carry-over from other donors' samples. Sequences were derived from cultured PBMCs, sampled from culture after CMV antigen stimulation. Here the CDR3 reads CASSQNRLDTQYF. The CDR3 DNA reads TGCGCCAGCAGCCAAAATAGACTAGATACGCAGTATTTT.